This TCR beta chain was obtained from a study of blood T cell repertoires in COVID-19. At the level of the study: There were acute and convalescent COVID-19 samples, and they came from the United States, Italy and Spain. PBMCs, B-cell-depleted T cells, or T cells were the source of the cDNA or gDNA that made up the material.

In its sample, this clone was seen a few times. Looked up from germline, CDR1 is MNHEY and CDR2 is SVGAGI. V was cut by 4 bases and J by 8 bases, with 3 bases left in between. The CDR3 is made up of 10 amino acids. Per the original data handling: Amplification of reference gene primers was used by the study to estimate nucleated cell counts. Produced via immunoSEQ multiplex PCR; TCRdb's table is partial and in-frame only. Clone size and V and J calls were adopted from that table, with D and trimming inferred from the DNA. The data contain around 72,000 clones, 70% to 90% of them seen just once; the ten biggest clones take up around a sixth.

V and J are TRBV6-5 and TRBJ1-5; no clear D gene. This clonotype was sampled from a woman of 80 years or more with acute or convalescent COVID-19. The sample was peripheral blood. This CDR3 reads CASSSEPQHF. The CDR3, as DNA: TGTGCCAGCAGTTCCGAGCCCCAGCATTTT.